The clone carrying this TCR beta chain showed up many times. The germline V gene has CDR1 KGHDR and CDR2 SFDVKD. The CDR3 contains 13 residues. V lost 10 bases to trimming and J lost 5 bases; unmatched junction nucleotides: 9. RNA transcripts were the template for amplifying TCR beta CDR3 regions. The HTBI primer set drove a first-round RT-PCR of the TCR CDR3. TCRdb re-called the multiplex PCR reads with MiXCR, one entry per CDR3 protein. The table has 350,000 or so distinct CDR3 sequences, roughly 15% seen once. These data belong to a study of T cells in Graves' hyperthyroidism and ophthalmopathy. This clonotype was obtained from a woman aged 25 to 39 with Graves' hyperthyroidism that later progressed to Graves' ophthalmopathy. Source material: blood. The V gene is TRBV24-1, the J gene TRBJ2-7; the match to TRBD2 covers 8 bases. CDR3 DNA: TGTGCCACTCAGCGGGAGTGGGGCCACGAGCAGTACTTC. This encodes CATQREWGHEQYF.